Shown below are 29 T cell receptor beta chains from a single sample sequenced in a study of shared clonotypes between healthy human individuals. Libraries were prepared by immunoSEQ multiplex PCR; TCRdb keeps only in-frame clonotypes and omits some of them. Seen here are about 2.1 million clones, approximately 94% observed once, and the top ten hold about 1.5%. Only CD45RO-negative cells positively selected for CCR7 counted as naive CD8 cells, so terminally differentiated effector memory CD45RA+ cells were excluded. Source material: naive CD8+ T cells from PBMCs. The receptors were sampled from a man between 18 and 29 years old in good health. Some clones in this sample may be carry-over from other donors' samples.

The V and J genes are TRBV4-3 and TRBJ1-2, with D hard to call. The germline V and J ends were trimmed by 0 bases and 8 bases, with 13 bases remaining between them. CDR3 length: 14 residues. Germline CDR1 LGHNA, CDR2 YSLEER. The CDR3 coding sequence is TGCGCCAGCAGCCAAGATAGTTCGGGCGAGGGCTACACCTTC. This translates into CASSQDSSGEGYTF.

The chain recombines TRBV30 with TRBJ1-1; 7 nucleotides match TRBD1. The CDR3 consists of 15 residues. Germline trimming cut 2 bases from V and 1 base from J; bases unmatched to any gene: 7. The germline V gene has CDR1 GTSNPN and CDR2 SVGIG (reference sequence). The CDR3 sequence: CAWSTSGTENTEAFF. CDR3 DNA: TGTGCCTGGAGTACGTCCGGGACAGAGAACACTGAAGCTTTCTTT.

The chain joins TRBV25-1 to TRBJ2-1; 7 nucleotides match TRBD2. Germline CDR1 and CDR2: MGHDK and SYGVNS. The CDR3 covers 15 residues. The J segment lost 4 bases and the V segment lost 3 bases, leaving 6 bases of the junction unmatched. For the CDR3, the DNA is TGTGCCAGCAGTGAGTGGGAGGGCCCGTACAATGAGCAGTTCTTC. Amino acid sequence: CASSEWEGPYNEQFF.

The rearrangement joins TRBV25-1 to TRBJ2-2, with D perhaps matching TRBD1 or TRBD2 (6 bases each). CDR1 and CDR2 (germline): MGHDK, SYGVNS. Trimming cost V 1 base and J 4 bases, with 13 bases left between them. The CDR3 runs to 16 residues. The CDR3 loop is CASSESLRGVTGELFF. The CDR3 DNA is TGTGCCAGCAGTGAATCCTTAAGGGGGGTCACCGGGGAGCTGTTTTTT.

CDR3 sequence (DNA): TGCGCCAGCAGCCCCAGCGGGGGAAGCTCCTACGAGCAGTACTTC. Translated: CASSPSGGSSYEQYF. The V call is TRBV4-3, the J call TRBJ2-7; 8 bases are shared with TRBD2. Germline CDR1 is LGHNA and CDR2 is YSLEER. Trimming removed 4 bases from V and 0 bases from J; junction bases left unmatched: 5. The CDR3 extends over 15 amino acids.

J is TRBJ2-7 and V is TRBV6-5; the D gene is possibly TRBD2 (6 bases). The CDR3 sequence is 14 residues long. Germline V gene lookup returns CDR1 MNHEY and CDR2 SVGAGI. The germline V and J ends were trimmed by 2 bases and 0 bases, with 8 bases remaining between them. CDR3 sequence (DNA): TGTGCCAGCAGTTACGCTAGCGCCTCCTACGAGCAGTACTTC. This translates into CASSYASASYEQYF.

J is TRBJ2-1 and V is TRBV10-1; D is perhaps TRBD2 (5 bases). CDR3 length: 13 residues. Trimming removed 4 bases at V and 11 bases at J, with 15 bases between. Germline CDR1 WNHNN, CDR2 SYGVQD (reference sequence). In nucleotides, the CDR3 is TGCGCCAGCAGTGGACGGACTGTACCTCAGCAGTTCTTC. This sequence encodes CASSGRTVPQQFF.

Worth noting for this clone: Other DNA sequences of this sample code for an identical CDR3. The chain joins TRBV27 to TRBJ2-6; a possible D gene is TRBD1 (6 bases). V was clipped by 3 bases and J by 0 bases, with 12 bases between them. The CDR3 length is 17 residues. Germline V gene sequence: CDR1 MNHEY, CDR2 SMNVEV (reference sequence). CDR3 loop: CASSFRTVSSGANVLTF. CDR3 DNA: TGTGCCAGCAGTTTCCGGACAGTCTCCTCTGGGGCCAACGTCCTGACTTTC.

This chain joins TRBV7-9 and TRBJ2-7, with 7 bases that match TRBD2. With 7 bases clipped from V and 3 bases from J, the junction kept 21 bases outside the gene matches. Germline CDR1 SEHNR, CDR2 FQNEAQ (reference sequence). The CDR3 is 18 residues long. DNA of the CDR3: TGTGCCAGCACCCTACATAGGGAGGGCAGCGGAGGTTTCTACGAGCAGTACTTC. Residues: CASTLHREGSGGFYEQYF.

This chain joins TRBV7-9 and TRBJ2-7; 12 bases agree with TRBD1. With 4 bases clipped from V and 2 bases from J, the junction kept 6 bases outside the gene matches. Germline CDR1 reads SEHNR; CDR2 reads FQNEAQ (reference sequence). CDR3 size: 16 residues. The CDR3 DNA follows: TGTGCCAGCAGCTGGGGACAGGGGGCTTACCCCTACGAGCAGTACTTC. This sequence encodes CASSWGQGAYPYEQYF.

This clone has a handful of counts. Other DNA sequences within the sample encode an identical CDR3. The J gene is TRBJ1-1, the V gene TRBV19; weak D call: TRBD1 (5 bases). V was pared by 3 bases and J by 5 bases, with 10 bases between. The V gene's germline CDR1 is LNHDA and CDR2 SQIVND (reference sequence). This CDR3 is built from 13 residues. The CDR3 here is CASSIGGKTEAFF. CDR3 nucleotides: TGTGCCAGTAGTATCGGGGGGAAAACTGAAGCTTTCTTT. Filled out from reference TRBV19 and TRBJ1-1, the complete variable domain reads DGGITQSPKYLFRKEGQNVTLSCEQNLNHDAMYWYRQDPGQGLRLIYYSQIVNDFQKGDIAEGYSVSREKKESFPLTVTSAQKNPTAFYLCASSIGGKTEAFFGQGTRLTVV.

The rearrangement links TRBV14 to TRBJ1-2; 7 bases are a match to TRBD1. V lost 3 bases to trimming and J lost 2 bases; unmatched junction nucleotides: 6. The CDR3 consists of 15 residues. From germline, CDR1 is SGHDN and CDR2 FVKESK. The CDR3 bases are TGTGCCAGCAGCCACAGGACAGGACTAAACTATGGCTACACCTTC. This sequence encodes CASSHRTGLNYGYTF.

The rearrangement links TRBV7-9 to TRBJ2-7; TRBD2 matches 10 bases. V lost 6 bases, J lost 0 bases, and 5 bases stayed unmatched. CDR1 and CDR2 from the germline V gene are SEHNR and FQNEAQ (reference sequence). There are 15 residues in the CDR3. The CDR3 coding sequence is TGTGCCAGCAGGGGACTAGCGCCCAGCTCCTACGAGCAGTACTTC. Translated: CASRGLAPSSYEQYF.

The rearrangement uses TRBV28 and TRBJ1-4; 10 bases match TRBD1. Germline V lookup: CDR1 MDHEN, CDR2 SYDVKM. The CDR3 contains 16 residues. Trimming at V came to 2 bases and at J to 7 bases, leaving 7 bases not matched to a gene. CDR3: CASSLETGGWPEKLFF. The CDR3 DNA reads as TGTGCCAGCAGTTTAGAGACAGGGGGCTGGCCTGAAAAACTGTTTTTT.

About this clone itself: Distinct nucleotide sequences in the sample also encode this CDR3. The gene calls are TRBV5-1 and TRBJ2-1, with unresolved D. The V and J ends lost 0 bases and 0 bases respectively, with 7 bases between them. CDR1 is SGHRS, CDR2 YFSETQ, per germline. The CDR3 is 15 residues long. The CDR3 loop reads CASSLVPDSYNEQFF. The CDR3 region has the DNA TGCGCCAGCAGCTTGGTCCCCGACTCCTACAATGAGCAGTTCTTC.

To note about this clone: This sample also contains other DNA sequences that code for the same CDR3. The chain links TRBV28 to TRBJ2-2; D gene unclear. CDR3 length: 14 amino acids. Looked up from germline, CDR1 is MDHEN and CDR2 is SYDVKM. The germline V and J ends were trimmed by 2 bases and 1 base, with 5 bases remaining between them. This CDR3 reads CASSLSGNTGELFF. CDR3 nucleotides: TGTGCCAGCAGTTTAAGTGGGAACACCGGGGAGCTGTTTTTT.

The rearrangement joins TRBV4-1 to TRBJ1-1; possibly TRBD1 for D (6 bases). The V end lost 3 bases, the J end lost 6 bases, and 14 bases lay between the germline ends. Germline V gives CDR1 MGHRA, CDR2 YSYEKL. The CDR3 is made up of 14 amino acids. In DNA form, the CDR3 reads TGCGCCAGCAGCCAGCCCTACAGGGTACCTGAAGCTTTCTTT. This gives the protein CASSQPYRVPEAFF.

The genes are TRBV5-6 and TRBJ2-2; either TRBD1 or TRBD2 may fit D (5 bases each). CDR3 length: 17 amino acids. Trimming removed 4 bases at V and 2 bases at J, with 18 bases between. From germline, CDR1 is SGHDT and CDR2 YYEEEE. The CDR3 nucleotides read TGTGCCAGCAGCCTCCTTTTCGGGACGGGAAACACCGGGGAGCTGTTTTTT. This translates into CASSLLFGTGNTGELFF.

The CDR3, as DNA: TGTGCCACCAGCGGGGACAGGGGTATTGATGAGCAGTTCTTC. Encoded protein: CATSGDRGIDEQFF. The J gene is TRBJ2-1, the V gene TRBV15, with 10 bases lining up with TRBD1. The V and J ends lost 5 bases and 8 bases, in that order; junction bases with no gene match: 6. Germline V gene lookup returns CDR1 LNHNV and CDR2 YYDKDF (reference sequence). The CDR3 extends over 14 amino acids. Full variable domain (rest looked up from reference TRBV15 and TRBJ2-1): DAMVIQNPRYQVTQFGKPVTLSCSQTLNHNVMYWYQQKSSQAPKLLFHYYDKDFNNEADTPDNFQSRRPNTSFCFLDIRSPGLGDTAMYLCATSGDRGIDEQFFGPGTRLTVL.

The CDR3 DNA is TGTGCCAGCAGGGACAGGGGAAACACTGAAGCTTTCTTT. Amino acid sequence: CASRDRGNTEAFF. The genes are TRBV6-4 and TRBJ1-1; 9 bases map to TRBD1. Germline values: CDR1 MRHNA, CDR2 SNTAGT. This CDR3 region has 13 residues. The V segment lost 6 bases and the J segment 2 bases; nucleotides outside the gene matches: 1.

V gene TRBV4-3 combines with J gene TRBJ2-7; the D gene is possibly TRBD2 (5 bases). This CDR3 spans 16 amino acids. V lost 1 base and J 0 bases, leaving 13 bases between the germline ends. Germline values: CDR1 LGHNA, CDR2 YSLEER. The CDR3 sequence is CASSQGTGWGSYEQYF. CDR3 coding DNA: TGCGCCAGCAGCCAAGGCACGGGATGGGGCTCCTACGAGCAGTACTTC.

The chain combines TRBV5-1 with TRBJ2-1; D perhaps matches TRBD2 (7 bases). Trimming pared 2 bases from V and 2 bases from J, leaving 17 bases between. This CDR3 has 17 amino acids. CDR1 and CDR2 (germline): SGHRS, YFSETQ. The CDR3 DNA is TGCGCCAGCAGCTTCCTGGGAGGGGGAGGCACCTACAATGAGCAGTTCTTC. Amino acid sequence: CASSFLGGGGTYNEQFF.

This clone was picked up one time. The V call is TRBV27, the J call TRBJ2-7; weak D call: TRBD2 (5 bases). With 3 bases removed from V and 3 bases from J, the gap between germline ends came to 9 bases. Germline V gives CDR1 MNHEY, CDR2 SMNVEV (reference sequence). The length of the CDR3 is 13 residues. This CDR3 is CASSFAGLYEQYF. CDR3 sequence (DNA): TGTGCCAGCAGTTTCGCGGGCCTCTACGAGCAGTACTTC.

The V and J genes are TRBV28 and TRBJ1-1, with TRBD1 matching 7 bases. V was pared by 7 bases and J by 3 bases, with 17 bases of the junction left unmatched. CDR1 and CDR2 from the germline V gene are MDHEN and SYDVKM. This CDR3 is 17 amino acids long. The CDR3 region has the DNA TGTGCCAGCACCCCTCCACGGTGGGACAGACTATACACTGAAGCTTTCTTT. Its translation is CASTPPRWDRLYTEAFF.

This chain uses TRBV11-2 with TRBJ2-1, with D uncertain. This CDR3 region has 16 residues. V lost 1 base, J lost 3 bases, and 13 bases lay in between. The V gene's germline CDR1 is SGHAT and CDR2 FQNNGV. CDR3 loop: CASSLANGVHYNEQFF. The CDR3 DNA reads TGTGCCAGCAGCTTAGCAAACGGAGTCCACTACAATGAGCAGTTCTTC.

The genes are TRBV6-6 and TRBJ2-7; D gene ambiguous. Trimming left V 0 bases short and J 4 bases short, with 10 bases between. CDR1 is MNHNY and CDR2 is SVGAGI in the germline V gene (reference sequence). The CDR3 runs 14 residues. CDR3 residues: CASSYSATAYEQYF. The CDR3 nucleotides are TGTGCCAGCAGTTACTCGGCAACCGCATACGAGCAGTACTTC.

The V call is TRBV7-6, the J call TRBJ1-1, with 12 bases lining up with TRBD1. This CDR3 is 17 amino acids long. Per the germline V gene, CDR1 is SGHVS and CDR2 is FNYEAQ. The trim removed 0 bases at V and 5 bases at J, leaving 7 bases unmatched. The chain's CDR3 is CASSLAPGTGGHTEAFF. CDR3 sequence (DNA): TGTGCCAGCAGCTTAGCCCCCGGGACAGGGGGCCATACTGAAGCTTTCTTT.

The V call is TRBV27, the J call TRBJ1-1; D unresolved. The V end was cut by 5 bases, the J end by 3 bases, with 10 bases between. The germline gives CDR1 MNHEY, CDR2 SMNVEV (reference sequence). CDR3 length: 13 amino acids. The CDR3 DNA follows: TGTGCCAGCAGTCGAACAGAATACACTGAAGCTTTCTTT. This translates into CASSRTEYTEAFF.

The J gene is TRBJ2-7, the V gene TRBV30; perhaps D is TRBD1 or TRBD2 (5 bases each). The CDR3 is 13 residues long. Germline assignment: CDR1 GTSNPN and CDR2 SVGIG (reference sequence). Trimming left V 6 bases short and J 2 bases short, with 14 bases between. For the CDR3, the DNA is TGTGCCTGCACCCGGGACGGCACCTACGAGCAGTACTTC. Its translation: CACTRDGTYEQYF.